This T cell receptor beta chain was sequenced for a study of blood T cell repertoires in COVID-19. In the study overall: Some COVID-19 samples were acute and others convalescent; all came from the United States, Italy and Spain.

Germline V gene lookup returns CDR1 SGHRS and CDR2 YFSETQ. The CDR3 totals 13 residues. V lost 1 base and J 10 bases, leaving 12 bases between the germline ends. Recruits, aged about 18 to 90 years, lived in 25 or so US areas. Which cohort a participant joined came from the clinical history participants gave. In the authors' methods: Counts of nucleated cells, estimated from reference gene primer amplification, were obtained. Clones were read by immunoSEQ multiplex PCR, and TCRdb kept only the in-frame ones, dropping some. From that table come the V and J calls and clone size; the DNA was used to work out D and trimming. The sample lists around 150,000 clones, approximately 85% occurring once.

V and J are TRBV5-1 and TRBJ2-1; possibly TRBD2 for D (5 bases). This clonotype originated in a woman between 45 and 60 years old with acute COVID-19. The sequencing sample was made of PBMCs or T cells enriched from blood (not recorded which). CDR3 in amino acids: CASSLPGGREQFF. The CDR3 bases are TGCGCCAGCAGCTTGCCCGGAGGTAGAGAGCAGTTCTTC.